This T cell receptor (beta chain) was recovered during a study of OX40 agonist ivuxolimab in advanced cancers. Study context: The study treated patients with ivuxolimab, an agonistic anti-OX40 (CD134) antibody. Patients got intravenous ivuxolimab at 0.01 to 10 mg/kg every 2 weeks.

Sequencing was performed with immunoSEQ multiplex PCR; in TCRdb, only in-frame clones are kept and a portion is missing. Among approximately 82,000 clones listed, 80% to 95% were seen once. Trimming removed 0 bases from V and 2 bases from J; junction bases left unmatched: 10. The CDR3 totals 18 residues. Germline V lookup: CDR1 LGHNA, CDR2 YNFKEQ. General study results and limits: Those patients achieving a partial response at 0.1-3.0 mg/kg showed among the lowest clonal expansion. Undetermined was the antigen specificity of the expanded peripheral T cells.

A note on this clone: The antigen is unknown.

Source: CD4+ or CD8+ T cells sorted from blood, taken in a trial of the OX40 agonist ivuxolimab. This TCR came from an adult with an advanced solid tumor such as melanoma, head and neck, liver or kidney cancer. The V gene is TRBV4-2, the J gene TRBJ2-3; 8 bases line up with TRBD2. The CDR3 DNA is TGTGCCAGCAGCCAAGATTCAAGAGCGGGGGCCTTCACAGATACGCAGTATTTT. This encodes CASSQDSRAGAFTDTQYF.